Presented here are 14 T cell receptor beta chains from one specimen sequenced in a study of T cell repertoires in cytomegalovirus infection. TCRdb passed the reads through MiXCR, listing each CDR3 protein once. The repertoire has approximately 470,000 distinct CDR3 sequences, approximately 42% of them found once; the top ten carry about two fifths. No antigens are known for them. The source was cultured PBMCs, collected from culture after CMV antigen stimulation. The origin of the receptors is a human donor in good health (CMV status not recorded). Some clones in this sample may be carry-over from other donors' samples.

The chain employs TRBV12-3 or TRBV12-4 and TRBJ1-4; D gene ambiguous. The length of the CDR3 is 15 residues. With 6 bases removed from V and 0 bases from J, the gap between germline ends came to 11 bases. This chain's CDR3 is CASSQDIATNEKLFF. The CDR3 bases are TGTGCCAGCAGCCAAGACATTGCAACTAATGAAAAACTGTTTTTT.

V usage is TRBV12-3 or TRBV12-4 and J usage is TRBJ2-7; 13 nucleotides agree with TRBD2. The CDR3 consists of 18 residues. V shed 6 bases, J shed 0 bases, and the junction held 11 bases outside the gene matches. The CDR3 coding sequence is TGTGCCAGCAGCCGACTAGCGGGGGGCTCACCGAGCTCCTACGAGCAGTACTTC. Its translation is CASSRLAGGSPSSYEQYF.

A single count supports this clonotype. The chain uses TRBV12-5 and TRBJ1-6; no definite D call. CDR3 length: 14 residues. Germline lookup yields CDR1 LGHNT and CDR2 FRNRAP. V lost 0 bases to trimming and J lost 6 bases, with 6 bases between them. Here the CDR3 DNA reads TGTGCTAGTGGTTTGGTTTACAGTAATTCACCCCTCCACTTT. Translated: CASGLVYSNSPLHF.

The V gene is TRBV10-3, the J gene TRBJ1-5; the match to TRBD1 covers 8 bases. The CDR3 spans 12 residues. The germline V gene encodes CDR1 ENHRY and CDR2 SYGVKD. Trimming removed 10 bases from V and 7 bases from J; junction bases left unmatched: 6. The DNA of the CDR3 is TGTGCCACAAGACAGGGGTCCCAGCCCCAGCATTTT. Protein sequence: CATRQGSQPQHF.

The sample holds a few counts of this clonotype. The V call is TRBV7-2, the J call TRBJ2-1; D is perhaps TRBD2 (6 bases). Trimming left V 5 bases short and J 8 bases short, with 19 bases between. CDR1 is SGHTA and CDR2 is FQGNSA in the germline V gene. The CDR3 length is 15 residues. CDR3 in amino acids: CASSPSRGASYEQFF. The CDR3 nucleotides read TGTGCCAGCAGCCCCAGTCGCGGGGCTTCCTATGAGCAGTTCTTC.

This sequence joins TRBV19 and TRBJ1-4; possible D gene TRBD1, 5 bases. The CDR3 length is 15 residues. Trimming shortened V by 10 bases and J by 2 bases, and 17 bases separated the two germline ends. CDR1 is LNHDA and CDR2 is SQIVND in the germline V gene (reference sequence). Written as DNA, the CDR3 is TGTGCCACCCAAAAAGAGGGGCTCACTAATGAAAAACTGTTTTTT. Translated: CATQKEGLTNEKLFF.

V and J are TRBV7-6 and TRBJ1-6; a weak D match, TRBD1 (5 bases). Germline CDR1 reads SGHVS; CDR2 reads FNYEAQ. This CDR3 comprises 13 residues. The V and J ends lost 5 bases and 9 bases respectively, with 11 bases between them. In DNA form, the CDR3 reads TGTGCCAGCAGCCCCGACGGGGCTTCACCCCTCCACTTT. Translation gives CASSPDGASPLHF.

The chain recombines TRBV28 with TRBJ1-4; no reliable D call. Trimming left V 6 bases short and J 5 bases short, with 16 bases between. The CDR3 totals 15 residues. Germline V gene data show CDR1 as MDHEN and CDR2 as SYDVKM. The CDR3 loop is CASSPRLRLNEKLFF. CDR3 sequence (DNA): TGTGCCAGCAGCCCCAGACTGAGGCTAAATGAAAAACTGTTTTTT.

V gene TRBV5-1 combines with J gene TRBJ2-1, with TRBD1 matching 10 bases. This CDR3 region has 15 residues. The germline gives CDR1 SGHRS, CDR2 YFSETQ. The ends lost 6 bases at V and 9 bases at J; junction bases unmatched: 12. The CDR3 here is CASTQGRQGAGEQFF. The CDR3 DNA sequence: TGCGCCAGCACCCAAGGGAGACAGGGGGCTGGTGAGCAGTTCTTC.

The chain recombines TRBV7-2 with TRBJ2-7; a possible D gene is TRBD1 (6 bases). V gave up 5 bases and J gave up 2 bases, with 10 bases separating them. Germline assignment: CDR1 SGHTA and CDR2 FQGNSA. This CDR3 contains 13 residues. The CDR3 here is CASSRKGAYEQYF. Written as DNA, the CDR3 is TGTGCCAGCAGCCGAAAGGGGGCCTACGAGCAGTACTTC.

V is TRBV7-6 and J is TRBJ2-3, with D perhaps matching TRBD2 (5 bases). Germline CDR1 SGHVS, CDR2 FNYEAQ. This CDR3 contains 13 residues. Between the trimmed V and J ends, which lost 3 bases and 2 bases, there was a span of 6 bases. CDR3 sequence (DNA): TGTGCCAGCAGCTTCGGGAACACAGATACGCAGTATTTT. It encodes CASSFGNTDTQYF.

This clonotype was observed once. This may be a read error: a much more frequent sequence differs by one nucleotide. The V call is TRBV7-9, the J call TRBJ2-1; D might be TRBD2 (5 bases). The CDR3 is 15 amino acids. V lost 5 bases and J lost 9, with 20 bases in between. Germline lookup yields CDR1 SEHNR and CDR2 FQNEAQ (reference sequence). The CDR3 bases are TGTGCCAGCAGCCCGAGTAGCGCCGGAGGACGTGAGCAGTTCTTC. Its protein product is CASSPSSAGGREQFF. The entire variable domain, with the rest obtained from reference TRBV7-9 and TRBJ2-1, is as follows: DTGVSQNPRHKITKRGQNVTFRCDPISEHNRLYWYRQTLGQGPEFLTYFQNEAQLEKSRLLSDRFSAERPKGSFSTLEIQRTEQGDSAMYLCASSPSSAGGREQFFGPGTRLTVL.

The rearrangement joins TRBV5-5 to TRBJ2-3; maybe TRBD2 (5 bases). There are 15 residues in the CDR3. Deletions cut 4 bases from V and 4 bases from J, with 16 bases between. CDR1 SGHKS and CDR2 YYEKEE come from the germline V gene (reference sequence). The DNA of the CDR3 is TGTGCCAGCAGCCGGGCCAGCGGTGGCCCAGATACGCAGTATTTT. It specifies CASSRASGGPDTQYF.

The chain employs TRBV6-1 and TRBJ2-7, with D unresolved. Trimming pared 5 bases from V and 5 bases from J, leaving 13 bases between. This CDR3 contains 13 residues. The germline gives CDR1 MNHNS, CDR2 SASEGT. CDR3 nucleotides: TGTGCCAGCAGTCGCGGTGCGGACCACGAGCAGTACTTC. Translating it yields CASSRGADHEQYF.